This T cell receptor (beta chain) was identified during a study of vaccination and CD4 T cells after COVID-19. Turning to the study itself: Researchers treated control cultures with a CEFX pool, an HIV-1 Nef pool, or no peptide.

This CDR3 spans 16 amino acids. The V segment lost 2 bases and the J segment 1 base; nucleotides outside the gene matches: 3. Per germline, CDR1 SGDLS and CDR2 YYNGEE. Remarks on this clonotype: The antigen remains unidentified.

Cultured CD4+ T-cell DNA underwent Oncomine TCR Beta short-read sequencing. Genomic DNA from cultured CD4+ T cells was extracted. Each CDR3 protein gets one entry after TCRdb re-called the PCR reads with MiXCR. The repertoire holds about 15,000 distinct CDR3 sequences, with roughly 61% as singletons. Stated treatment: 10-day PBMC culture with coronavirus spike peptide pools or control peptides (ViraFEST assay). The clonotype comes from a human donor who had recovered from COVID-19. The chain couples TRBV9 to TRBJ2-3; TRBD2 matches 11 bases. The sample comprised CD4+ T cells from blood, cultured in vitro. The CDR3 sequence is CASSVSGRAGTDTQYF. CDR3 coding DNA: TGTGCCAGCAGCGTTAGCGGGAGGGCCGGCACAGATACGCAGTATTTT.